This entry lists 14 T cell receptor beta chains sequenced from one sample in a study of blood T cells in healthy people across ages (dated by TCRdb to between 2014 and 2017). The method behind the library was 5' RACE. A second PCR of about 6 to 12 cycles was run with a J-beta primer mix and a sample-barcoded 5' primer. In-frame beta chains were kept once TCRdb had trimmed the public reads at Q25 with fastp and called clones with MiXCR. Every entry covers one CDR3 protein and lists the most common genes and DNA from its rows. This sample gives 1,800,000 or so distinct CDR3 sequences in total; approximately 40% of them show up just once. The ten largest make up about 23% of the sample. The sequenced material came from blood. The receptors originated from a human donor in good health.

This clonotype came up many times. The chain carries TRBV5-1 and TRBJ2-1, with D unresolved. CDR1 is SGHRS, CDR2 YFSETQ, per germline. This CDR3 comprises 13 residues. V dropped 2 bases and J dropped 5 bases, with 8 bases sitting between them. In DNA form, the CDR3 reads TGCGCCAGCAGCTTCTCGGGCGACAATGAGCAGTTCTTC. It yields the protein CASSFSGDNEQFF.

This clonotype has more than one count but fewer than ten. Germline and junction disagree at one end, which may indicate a read error. The chain carries TRBV29-1 and TRBJ2-1; 8 nucleotides line up with TRBD2. The CDR3 totals 14 residues. CDR1 and CDR2 from the germline V gene are SQVTM and ANQGSEA. This chain's CDR3 is CSVDASGGYNGQFF. The CDR3 coding sequence is TGCAGCGTTGACGCCAGCGGGGGCTACAATGGGCAGTTCTTC.

The genes are TRBV4-3 and TRBJ1-4, with 8 bases identical to TRBD1. The CDR3 has 18 residues. Germline V gene data show CDR1 as LGHNA and CDR2 as YSLEER. Trimming cost V 1 base and J 8 bases; bases outside gene matches: 15. The CDR3 DNA follows: TGCGCCAGCAGCCAAGGTTGGCAGGGGGCCCCTGGAGGAGAAAAACTGTTTTTT. Translation: CASSQGWQGAPGGEKLFF.

The chain employs TRBV7-6 and TRBJ2-7; D gene unclear. TRBJ2-5 matches the DNA end more closely, so the J call is doubtful. Germline V gene lookup returns CDR1 SGHVS and CDR2 FNYEAQ. The CDR3 sequence is 14 residues long. The CDR3 is CASSLWGFEETQYF. The CDR3 bases are TGTGCCAGCAGCCTCTGGGGTTTCGAAGAGACCCAGTACTTC.

This clonotype was found a few times. CDR3 sequence: CASSQEGTISYEQYF. The CDR3 region has the DNA TGCGCCAGCAGCCAAGAAGGGACCATTTCCTACGAGCAGTACTTC. The V gene is TRBV4-3, the J gene TRBJ2-7; D may match TRBD1 or TRBD2 (5 bases each). The CDR3 is 15 amino acids. Looked up from germline, CDR1 is LGHNA and CDR2 is YSLEER. Trimming cost V 0 bases and J 1 base, with 10 bases left between them.

The chain carries TRBV4-3 and TRBJ1-2; no reliable D call. The CDR3 runs 16 residues. Germline V gene lookup returns CDR1 LGHNA and CDR2 YSLEER. Trimming took off 0 bases at V and 2 bases at J, with 13 bases between the two ends. CDR3 region: CASSQEWRLENYGYTF. The CDR3 nucleotides read TGCGCCAGCAGCCAAGAGTGGCGGTTGGAAAACTATGGCTACACCTTC.

This clonotype was recorded a few times. V usage is TRBV24-1 and J usage is TRBJ2-1, with D perhaps assigned TRBD1 or TRBD2 (5 bases each). The CDR3 extends over 18 amino acids. V was cut by 5 bases and J by 0 bases, with 19 bases left in between. CDR1 KGHDR and CDR2 SFDVKD come from the germline V gene. The CDR3 nucleotides are TGTGCCACCAGTGTGCGGTTCTCGTCAGGGAGCTCCTACAATGAGCAGTTCTTC. Its protein product is CATSVRFSSGSSYNEQFF.

The table lists this clonotype with a few counts. The chain has TRBV16 and TRBJ1-1; no clear D. The V gene's germline CDR1 is KGHSY and CDR2 FQNENV. This CDR3 is built from 14 residues. With 1 base removed from V and 4 bases from J, the gap between germline ends came to 10 bases. The CDR3 DNA sequence: TGTGCCAGCAGCCAATGGGATAGGATCACTGAAGCTTTCTTT. This encodes CASSQWDRITEAFF.

This clonotype has a handful of counts. The chain is built from TRBV6-5 and TRBJ2-7, with a tentative D call TRBD1 (5 bases). The CDR3 runs to 15 residues. Germline V lookup: CDR1 MNHEY, CDR2 SVGAGI. V lost 0 bases and J 3 bases, leaving 12 bases between the germline ends. CDR3 nucleotides: TGTGCCAGCAGTTACTCGGCTCTGACAGTCTACGAGCAGTACTTC. It translates to CASSYSALTVYEQYF.

This clonotype turned up a few times. V gene TRBV20-1 combines with J gene TRBJ2-7; unclear D gene. The CDR3 has 13 residues. CDR1 is DFQATT, CDR2 SNEGSKA, per germline (reference sequence). Trimming removed 6 bases from V and 2 bases from J, with 14 bases in between. CDR3 DNA: TGCAGTGCGCTCGCGACATTGACCTACGAGCAGTACTTC. As protein: CSALATLTYEQYF.

Remarks on this clonotype: One end of the junction fails to match germline, which may point to a read error. The chain carries TRBV6-5 and TRBJ1-1; D gene unclear. This CDR3 has 13 amino acids. The germline V gene encodes CDR1 MNHEY and CDR2 SVGAGI. CDR3 sequence: CASSYGENTEAFF. The CDR3 DNA reads as TGCGCCAGCAGCTACGGGGAAAACACTGAAGCTTTCTTT.

The chain links TRBV30 to TRBJ1-4; D gene unclear. The V end was cut by 2 bases, the J end by 5 bases, with 15 bases between. The CDR3 totals 15 residues. Per germline, CDR1 GTSNPN and CDR2 SVGIG (reference sequence). The CDR3: CAWSSQTGSNEKLFF. In nucleotides, the CDR3 is TGTGCCTGGAGTTCACAGACCGGATCGAATGAAAAACTGTTTTTT.

V and J are TRBV4-3 and TRBJ2-3, with TRBD2 matching over 10 bases. CDR1 is LGHNA and CDR2 is YSLEER in the germline V gene. The CDR3 has 17 residues. Losses at the gene ends were 1 base for V and 2 bases for J; bases not matched to a gene: 6. The DNA of the CDR3 is TGCGCCAGCAGCCAAGGCGCTAGCGGGGGTTTCACAGATACGCAGTATTTT. It yields the protein CASSQGASGGFTDTQYF.

This rearrangement joins TRBV29-1 to TRBJ2-1; D is perhaps TRBD1 (5 bases). Germline CDR1 and CDR2: SQVTM and ANQGSEA. The CDR3 has 13 residues. V lost 7 bases and J 5 bases, leaving 15 bases between the germline ends. CDR3 sequence reads: CSGAWGAHNEQFF. Here the CDR3 DNA reads TGCAGCGGAGCATGGGGCGCCCACAATGAGCAGTTCTTC.